This T cell receptor (beta chain) was obtained from a study of cytomegalovirus exposure and HLA in healthy donors (dated by TCRdb to about 2017). Context from the whole study: In an earlier analysis of several hundred of the donors, around 300 Gb of sequence data and 90 million to 120 million unique TCR beta sequences from roughly 200 million T cells were reported. Roughly 300 gigabases of sequencing data and some 85 million unique TCR sequences were included in an early release covering about 700 HLA-typed donors. The genetic ancestry cluster associated with self-reported Caucasian donors included over 65% of the roughly 400 genotyped donors. The study aimed to test whether cataloging public T cell receptors could reveal signatures of past pathogen exposure. The study used immunosequencing to profile the T cell repertoires of hundreds of subjects and linked those repertoires to cytomegalovirus serostatus. Besides the first cohort of around 700 subjects, a separate validation cohort made up of 120 different subjects was used. The study combined high-throughput TCR immunosequencing, statistical association of individual TCRs with disease status, and machine learning to predict cytomegalovirus infection status. A later analysis re-analyzed previously published TCR beta repertoires from roughly 600 donors and added high-resolution HLA genotyping to study TCR occurrence patterns. In the later analysis, no new phenotypic data were used to find candidate immune exposures; instead, reliance was placed on TCR beta sequences and their occurrence across donors. An earlier analysis of 587 of the donors applied high-throughput TCR beta sequencing to assess whether each TCR beta V gene segment acted as functional or pseudogenic. Alongside the repertoire data, information on donor age, sex, ethnicity and CMV serostatus was compiled. In a later genetic analysis, genome-wide SNP genotypes for about three fifths of the roughly 670 donors were used, and that subset was treated as a discovery cohort. All discovery cohort repertoires had been generated using a single sequencing platform. Class I and class II HLA loci were covered by the typing at four-digit resolution. The number of donors typed differed by locus, with 629-630 for A, B, C, DRB1 and DQB1, around 520 for DQA1, over 600 for DPA1, and some 470 for DPB1. Four to six DR-DQ haplotypes were handled as single units for association and clustering, since linkage in the cohort was strong. Across about 370 genotyped donors of the cohort, an average of roughly 250,000 unique TCR beta nucleotide sequences per donor were sequenced, and about a sixth of those sequences were non-productive.

The study at large found these results: A cluster of highly shared sequence variants was judged likely to represent a technical artifact of the sequencing pipeline. In this cohort, only TCR beta chains were sequenced, and detectable features were limited by the absence of alpha or paired-chain data. According to a later analysis, parvovirus B19, influenza, CMV and Epstein-Barr virus appeared linked to several top co-occurrence clusters. The earlier analysis of 587 of the donors excluded 15 to 20 rarely observed V segments, including chromosome 9 orphons, because counts were too low. Linkage disequilibrium might explain the correlated functional status among segregating V segments, but an unknown experimental factor could not be excluded. It was suggested by the authors that the approach could potentially be generalized to other disease states and immunological phenotypes. A total of about 180 TCR beta chains were listed by the study as associated with cytomegalovirus. The presence/absence analyses assumed that sequencing depth was roughly uniform across donors, and that assumption may not be true. According to a later analysis, most CMV-associated TCR beta chains appeared to be HLA-restricted, and the HLA associations seemed to be driven largely by CMV exposure. In a later analysis, HLA-associated TCR beta chains showed more clonal expansion and lower generation probabilities than non-associated chains that were equally common. In a later analysis, the rate of TCR association differed among HLA loci, with DRB1 alleles having the most associated TCRs and HLA-C alleles having the fewest. Because HLA typing was missing for some donors at each locus, association tests included only the typed subset. An earlier analysis of approximately 540 of the donors showed that most TCR beta V segments appeared in productive rearrangements either about 90% or about 30% of the time, which broadly matched IMGT annotations. According to a later genetic analysis, donors in an Asian-associated ancestry cluster had fewer N-insertions in productive TCRs than the approximately 630-donor mean. Assigning TCR associations to individual alleles was difficult when HLA alleles, especially DR and DQ, strongly co-occurred. A further reported finding was that TCR beta sequences accurately predicted the HLA-A and HLA-B alleles for most subjects in the first cohort. An association between a missense DCLRE1C variant and V-gene and J-gene trimming of TCR beta chains was found in a later genetic analysis and replicated in an independent cohort. In a later analysis, about 17,000 TCR beta sequences were associated with specific HLA alleles at a false discovery rate of 0.05. Most TCR sequences were observed very rarely across donors, whereas some public TCRs were present in many individuals. The only immune exposure information available for the cohort was CMV serostatus. Some IMGT-functional V segments, including TRBV6-2 and TRBV6-3, could not be told apart with the 87-base-pair reads, so those segments were excluded. The classifier was reported to diagnose cytomegalovirus status with high specificity and sensitivity in both the original and validation cohorts. Three of the identified cytomegalovirus-associated TCR beta chains were confirmed in vitro to be specific for cytomegalovirus antigens.

In total, roughly 670 healthy bone marrow donors made up the cohort. At the time of sampling, every cohort member was nominally healthy, though immune exposures that went unrecorded were likely present. The donor was CMV seropositive and belonged to the group of a few hundred seropositive cohort members. Every donor gave a peripheral blood sample, and the peripheral blood mononuclear cells from that sample were used for TCR beta sequencing. The Qiagen DNeasy Blood Extraction Kit was used to extract genomic DNA from the blood cell samples. This clone appeared a single time. The target of this receptor is not known. Base qualities are missing; no much larger clone stands one base away. The library was prepared using the immunoSEQ multiplex PCR assay. A mixture of 60 forward primers for TCR Vbeta segments and 13 reverse primers for TCR Jbeta segments was used in the multiplex PCR. A multiplex PCR assay on genomic DNA amplified the CDR3 region of rearranged TCR beta genes. The Illumina HiSeq System was used to sequence the amplified TCR beta libraries as 87-base-pair reads. Concerning the study's data processing: Across the 600 to 700 repertoires, a later analysis counted 80 million or so unique TCR beta chains, around 11 million of which were shared by at least two donors. Raw reads were error-corrected and collapsed into unique sequences with a nearest-neighbor algorithm that merged closely related sequences to remove PCR and sequencing errors. To assign V, D and J gene segments, CDR3 sequences were aligned to IMGT reference sequences. For a sequence to be retained, at least a six-nucleotide match to both a V gene segment and a J gene segment was required. A rearrangement counted as productive if the CDR3 had no stop codons and remained in frame with V and J, and every other rearrangement counted as non-productive. Following IMGT convention, CDR3 was defined as the stretch from the second conserved V-encoded cysteine up to the conserved J-encoded phenylalanine. Sequences without an unambiguous match to a single V gene segment were excluded from the earlier analysis of approximately 560 of the donors. An earlier analysis of some 500 of the donors classified V segments as functional when productive rearrangements were above 56.7% and as segregating when the standard deviation between donors was above 5%. To diagnose cytomegalovirus status from the catalog of TCR beta chain sequences, a statistical classification framework was built. V and J gene assignment, in a later analysis, came from comparing TCR nucleotide sequences with IMGT/GENE-DB human TR gene sequences. The TCRdist pipeline was used in a later analysis to assign CDR3 sequences and most-parsimonious VDJ recombination scenarios. In a later analysis, each TCR beta chain was defined by its CDR3 amino acid sequence together with its V-gene family, and reads without a unique V-gene family were excluded. In a later analysis, a few hundred highly shared, low-generation-probability nucleotide sequences were removed to address suspected cross-contamination and a sequencing artifact. In a later analysis, a clonal expansion index for each public chain was calculated from normalized within-repertoire ranks of inferred template counts. Generation probabilities in a later analysis came from a VDJ recombination model fitted to out-of-frame rearrangements, and those results were checked against IGoR. Hypergeometric tests were used in a later analysis to score TCR-TCR, TCR-HLA and TCR-CMV co-occurrence, with a repertoire-size bias correction applied to the TCR pairs. A later analysis estimated false discovery rates by permuting HLA or CMV assignments 20 times. In a later analysis, co-occurring TCRs were grouped using DBSCAN, with TCRdist sequence similarity added in when clustering inside HLA-allele-positive subsets. Co-occurrence clustering excluded repertoires with fewer than 30,000 or more than 120,000 public chains, plus five with anomalous nucleotide sharing. TCRdb holds this immuneACCESS table with in-frame rearrangements only. Some clones are missing; in checked studies, unresolved V genes explain under half, and the rest has no known cause. V, J and clone size are taken as reported in that table, and D and trimming were inferred from the DNA itself. Within this sample are some 170,000 clones, with 80% of them counted one time only. Around 9.8% of the sample is taken by the ten largest.

Reading the germline V gene gives CDR1 SGHAT and CDR2 FQNNGV. The V end loses 7 bases and the J end loses 1 base, and a stretch of 11 bases separates them. The CDR3 numbers 14 residues from cysteine through phenylalanine. Just CDR3 DNA is preserved here, 42 bases in frame from base 1. The receptor was derived from a man aged 18 to 30 in good health and CMV-seropositive. The sample comprised PBMCs. The chain is made from TRBV11-2 and TRBJ1-3, and possibly TRBD1, on 5 matching bases. The DNA reads as follows: TGTGCCAGCACCCCTGGGGGGTCTGGAAACACCATATATTTT. This gives the protein CASTPGGSGNTIYF.